The 7 T cell receptor beta chains in this list originate from one sample, sequenced in a study of low-dose radiotherapy and immunotherapy resistance in tumors. Specified time point: before trial treatment. Covering alpha and beta chains, TRAV- and TRBV-specific primers were used for the first-strand cDNA. Amplification of TCRs used a constant-region primer and V-primer adapter for 20 PCR cycles. TCRdb re-derived calls from the reads in MiXCR, one entry per CDR3 protein. This table holds tens of thousands of distinct CDR3 sequences, 15% to 20% found once. This material consisted of PBMCs, taken before treatment. The receptors stem from a male donor with prostate cancer.

This chain connects TRBV20-1 to TRBJ2-3, with 10 bases that match TRBD1. Trimming at V came to 5 bases and at J to 0 bases, leaving 5 bases not matched to a gene. The CDR3 extends over 15 amino acids. Looked up from germline, CDR1 is DFQATT and CDR2 is SNEGSKA (reference sequence). The CDR3 coding sequence is TGCAGTGCTGTACCGGGACAGGGGAGCACAGATACGCAGTATTTT. Amino acid sequence: CSAVPGQGSTDTQYF.

This clonotype was found many times. The chain has TRBV6-2 or TRBV6-3 and TRBJ1-6; weak D call: TRBD1 (5 bases). This CDR3 comprises 17 residues. In germline, CDR1 is MNHEY, CDR2 SVGEGT. V dropped 0 bases and J dropped 3 bases, with 12 bases sitting between them. This CDR3 is CASSYSQGRIYNSPLHF. As DNA, the CDR3 is TGTGCCAGCAGTTACTCGCAGGGAAGGATCTATAATTCACCCCTCCACTTT.

This clonotype was recorded many times. The chain recombines TRBV11-2 with TRBJ1-1; D ambiguous. Trimming left V 0 bases short and J 7 bases short, with 9 bases between. From germline, CDR1 is SGHAT and CDR2 FQNNGV. The CDR3 has 13 amino acids. For the CDR3, the DNA is TGTGCCAGCAGCTTAGATCGGGCAGGTGAAGCTTTCTTT. It translates to CASSLDRAGEAFF.

This clonotype was recorded at least ten times. This chain joins TRBV5-6 and TRBJ2-5, with 11 bases that match TRBD2. There are 16 residues in the CDR3. With V trimmed by 4 bases and J by 0 bases, 5 bases remained unmatched. The germline gives CDR1 SGHDT, CDR2 YYEEEE. CDR3 region: CASSMTSGAHQETQYF. The CDR3 region has the DNA TGTGCCAGCAGCATGACTAGCGGGGCCCACCAAGAGACCCAGTACTTC.

This clonotype was seen ten or more times. V usage is TRBV1 and J usage is TRBJ2-7; the D call in the table, TRBD1, was not verified against the DNA. TRBV1 is termed a pseudogene. The CDR3 has 14 residues. The CDR3 reads CASSPPRRASEQYF. The DNA for the CDR3 is TGTGCCAGCAGCCCCCCCCGAAGAGCCTCCGAGCAGTACTTC.

This clonotype was counted a few times. This chain uses TRBV5-4 with TRBJ1-2, with TRBD1 matching 8 bases. The V and J ends lost 4 bases and 6 bases, in that order; junction bases with no gene match: 11. The germline V gene encodes CDR1 SGHNT and CDR2 YYREEE (reference sequence). This CDR3 contains 15 residues. CDR3 region: CASSARQGSTDGYTF. In nucleotides, the CDR3 is TGTGCCAGCAGCGCAAGACAGGGGAGCACCGATGGCTACACCTTC.

This clonotype showed up many times. The chain recombines TRBV19 with TRBJ1-2, with 8 bases fitting TRBD1. V was pared by 8 bases and J by 4 bases, with 6 bases of the junction left unmatched. Germline-derived CDR1 and CDR2 are LNHDA and SQIVND (reference sequence). CDR3 length equals 13 residues. CDR3 DNA sequence: TGTGCCAGTGTACGGACAGGGAGCTATGGCTACACCTTC. This encodes CASVRTGSYGYTF.